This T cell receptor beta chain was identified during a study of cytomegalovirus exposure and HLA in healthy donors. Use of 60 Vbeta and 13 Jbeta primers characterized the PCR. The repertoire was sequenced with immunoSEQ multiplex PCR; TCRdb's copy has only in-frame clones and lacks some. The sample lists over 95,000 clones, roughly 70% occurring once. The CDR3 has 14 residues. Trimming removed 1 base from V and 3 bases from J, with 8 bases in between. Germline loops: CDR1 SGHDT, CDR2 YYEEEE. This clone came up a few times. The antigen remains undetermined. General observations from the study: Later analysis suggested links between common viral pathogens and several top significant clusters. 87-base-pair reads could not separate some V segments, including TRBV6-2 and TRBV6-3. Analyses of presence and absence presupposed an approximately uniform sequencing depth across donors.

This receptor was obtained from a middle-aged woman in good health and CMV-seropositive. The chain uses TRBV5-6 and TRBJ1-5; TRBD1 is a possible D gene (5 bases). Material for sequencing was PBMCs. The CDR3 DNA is TGTGCCAGCAGCTTGTGGACACTCAATCAGCCCCAGCATTTT. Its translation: CASSLWTLNQPQHF. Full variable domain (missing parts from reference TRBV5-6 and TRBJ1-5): DAGVTQSPTHLIKTRGQQVTLRCSPKSGHDTVSWYQQALGQGPQFIFQYYEEEERQRGNFPDRFSGHQFPNYSSELNVNALLLGDSALYLCASSLWTLNQPQHFGDGTRLSIL.